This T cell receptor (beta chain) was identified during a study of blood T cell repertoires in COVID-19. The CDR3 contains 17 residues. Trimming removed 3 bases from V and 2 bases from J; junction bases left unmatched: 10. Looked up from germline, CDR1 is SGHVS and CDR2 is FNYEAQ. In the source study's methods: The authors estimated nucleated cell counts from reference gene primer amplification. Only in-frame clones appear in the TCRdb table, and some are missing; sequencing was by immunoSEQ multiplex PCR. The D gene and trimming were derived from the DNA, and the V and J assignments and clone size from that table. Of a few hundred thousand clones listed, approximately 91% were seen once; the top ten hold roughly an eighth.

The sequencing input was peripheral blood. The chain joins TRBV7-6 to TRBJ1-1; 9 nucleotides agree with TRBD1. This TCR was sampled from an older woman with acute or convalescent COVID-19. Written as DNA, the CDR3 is TGTGCCAGCAGCTTTATGGGGACAGGGAAAATCAACACTGAAGCTTTCTTT. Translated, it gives CASSFMGTGKINTEAFF.